This record concerns one T cell receptor (beta chain) sequence. The entry originates in a study of blood T cell repertoires in COVID-19. Some clones are missing from TCRdb's copy, which holds only in-frame ones; the method was immunoSEQ multiplex PCR. The profile shows fewer than 500,000 clones, 80% to 90% of them singletons. The germline V gene has CDR1 SGDLS and CDR2 YYNGEE. V shed 4 bases and J 5 bases; nucleotides not matched to a gene: 5. The CDR3 consists of 15 residues. Source material: PBMCs or T cells enriched from blood (not recorded which). V and J are TRBV9 and TRBJ2-7; 14 bases align to TRBD2. The origin of this receptor is a man in his thirties or forties who had recovered from COVID-19. The CDR3 DNA reads as TGTGCCAGCAGCCTCGGGACTAGCGGGAGTAACGAGCAGTACTTC. It is translated as CASSLGTSGSNEQYF. The variable domain in full, with the rest retrieved from reference TRBV9 and TRBJ2-7, is DSGVTQTPKHLITATGQRVTLRCSPRSGDLSVYWYQQSLDQGLQFLIQYYNGEERAKGNILERFSAQQFPDLHSELNLSSLELGDSALYFCASSLGTSGSNEQYFGPGTRLTVT.